This TCR beta chain was sequenced in a study of T cells in Graves' hyperthyroidism and ophthalmopathy. Study at large: Before treatment of any kind, peripheral blood was taken at initial diagnosis.

Diagnoses were made from clinical symptoms, serum measures (thyroxine and TRAb), thyroid ultrasound and orbital computed tomography. Out of over 7.5 ml of fresh peripheral blood came the PBMCs. V lost 0 bases, J lost 8 bases, and 10 bases stayed unmatched. The germline V gene encodes CDR1 MGHRA and CDR2 YSYEKL. The CDR3 spans 16 residues. Amplified regions were TCR beta CDR3 sequences from RNA transcripts. Initially, a first-round RT-PCR of the TCR CDR3 employed the HTBI primer set. TCRdb re-derived calls from the multiplex PCR reads in MiXCR, one entry per CDR3 protein. The sample lists fewer than 400,000 distinct CDR3 sequences; around a sixth were seen once.

This receptor was identified in a young man with Graves' hyperthyroidism. The chain is built from TRBV4-1 and TRBJ1-2; 9 bases map to TRBD1. Source material: blood. The CDR3 here is CASSQDRTGGAEGYTF. The CDR3 nucleotides are TGCGCCAGCAGCCAAGATAGAACAGGGGGCGCGGAGGGCTACACCTTC.